The 6 T cell receptor beta chains listed next were all sequenced from one sample in a study of blood T cell repertoires in COVID-19. Data came from immunoSEQ multiplex PCR; TCRdb stores just in-frame clones and leaves some out. Here the sample spans 300,000 to 350,000 clones, approximately 88% being singletons. The sequenced sample was peripheral blood. Source of these receptors: a young man with COVID-19, enrolled during active disease.

V usage is TRBV7-2 and J usage is TRBJ1-1; TRBD1 is a possible D gene (6 bases). CDR3 length equals 13 residues. Per germline, CDR1 SGHTA and CDR2 FQGNSA. Trimming stripped 0 bases from V and 9 bases from J, with 11 bases between. The CDR3 DNA reads TGTGCCAGCAGCTTAGCGTCTGACAGGCAAGCTTTCTTT. Its translation: CASSLASDRQAFF.

The chain links TRBV7-8 to TRBJ2-7; TRBD1 aligns across 11 bases. CDR3 length: 16 amino acids. The germline gives CDR1 SGHVS, CDR2 FQNEAQ. V was clipped by 5 bases and J by 0 bases; unmatched bases: 6. CDR3 region: CASSARTGGYSYEQYF. Here the CDR3 DNA reads TGTGCCAGCAGCGCAAGGACAGGGGGCTACTCCTACGAGCAGTACTTC.

The chain carries TRBV27 and TRBJ2-7, with 8 bases fitting TRBD1. The germline gives CDR1 MNHEY, CDR2 SMNVEV (reference sequence). With V trimmed by 3 bases and J by 3 bases, 7 bases remained unmatched. The CDR3 extends over 15 amino acids. CDR3: CASSLRQGWFYEQYF. DNA of the CDR3: TGTGCCAGCAGTTTGAGACAGGGGTGGTTCTACGAGCAGTACTTC.

Written as DNA, the CDR3 is TGTGCCAGCAGTTTAATGGGACAGCGGAGCTCCTACGAGCAGTACTTC. It codes for CASSLMGQRSSYEQYF. V is TRBV28 and J is TRBJ2-7; 7 bases fit TRBD1. Germline values: CDR1 MDHEN, CDR2 SYDVKM. CDR3 size: 16 residues. Germline trimming cut 2 bases from V and 0 bases from J; bases unmatched to any gene: 7.

This clone was observed a single time. The chain has TRBV3-1 (or the pseudogene TRBV3-2) and TRBJ1-5; 7 bases map to TRBD1. The junction had 9 bases not matched to a gene; V was cut back by 2 bases and J by 5 bases. The CDR3 runs to 16 residues. CDR1 is LGHDT and CDR2 is YNNKEL in the germline V gene (reference sequence). The CDR3 region is CASSQTLFTGDQPQHF. CDR3 coding DNA: TGTGCCAGCAGCCAAACCCTCTTCACAGGGGATCAGCCCCAGCATTTT.

V and J are TRBV5-1 and TRBJ2-7; 11 bases map to TRBD1. CDR3 length equals 15 residues. With V trimmed by 3 bases and J by 7 bases, 9 bases remained unmatched. Germline-derived CDR1 and CDR2 are SGHRS and YFSETQ. The CDR3 coding sequence is TGCGCCAGCAGCTCGGGCGGACAGGGGGCACGGGAGCAGTACTTC. Translation: CASSSGGQGAREQYF.